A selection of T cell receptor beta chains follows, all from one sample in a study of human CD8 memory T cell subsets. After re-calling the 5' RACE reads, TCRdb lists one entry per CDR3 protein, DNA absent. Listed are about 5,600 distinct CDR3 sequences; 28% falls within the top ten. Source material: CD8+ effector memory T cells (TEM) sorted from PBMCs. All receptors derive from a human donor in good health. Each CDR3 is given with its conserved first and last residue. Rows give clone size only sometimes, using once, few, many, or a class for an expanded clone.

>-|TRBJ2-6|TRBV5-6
CASSFQFDGTGFSGANVLTF
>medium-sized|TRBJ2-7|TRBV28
CASSPLTSLYEQYF
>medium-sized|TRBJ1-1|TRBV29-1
CSGRWMNTEAFF
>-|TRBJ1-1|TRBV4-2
CASSHALSNTEAFF
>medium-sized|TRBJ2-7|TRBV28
CASSRQGTNYEQYF
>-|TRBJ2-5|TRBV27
CASMRGRDQETQYF
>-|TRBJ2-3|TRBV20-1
CSARDYTGRDTDTQYF
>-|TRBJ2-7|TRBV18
CASSPPTGSYEQYF
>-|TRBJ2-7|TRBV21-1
CASSKAGAGLPYEQYF
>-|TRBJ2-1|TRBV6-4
CASSESPALEGYEEQFF
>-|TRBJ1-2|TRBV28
CASRGGAEYGYTF
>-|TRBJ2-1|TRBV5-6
CASSWPEASHNEQFF
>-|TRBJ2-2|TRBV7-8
CASSLGQADTGELFF
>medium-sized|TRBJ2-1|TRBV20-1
CSARDPQGYNEQFF
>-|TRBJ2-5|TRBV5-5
CASSLFLYQETQYF
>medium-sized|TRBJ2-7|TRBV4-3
CASSQDIGLAGSYEQYF
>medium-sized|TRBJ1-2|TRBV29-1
CSVEASNYGYTF
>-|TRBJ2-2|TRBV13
CASSSPSRTGELFF
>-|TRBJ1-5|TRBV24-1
CATSSGGRNQPQHF
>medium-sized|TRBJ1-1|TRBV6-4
CASSAEFNTEAFF
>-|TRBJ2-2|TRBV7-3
CASAAVPYTGELFF
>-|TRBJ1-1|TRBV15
CATSRDPGWTEAFF
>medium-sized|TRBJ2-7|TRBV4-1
CASSQDGYEQYF
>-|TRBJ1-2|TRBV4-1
CASSQGSGQFYGYTF
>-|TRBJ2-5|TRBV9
CASSSGTSEETQYF
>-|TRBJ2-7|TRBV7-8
CASSLEDYEQYF
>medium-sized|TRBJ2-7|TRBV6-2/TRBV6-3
CASSLLAAPNEQYF